The 26 T cell receptor beta chains presented below share a single source sample, sequenced in a study of CD8+CD57+ T cells in acquired aplastic anemia. TCR beta VDJ and CDR3 were profiled, and genomic DNA was the template. Using its own MiXCR run on the reads, TCRdb lists one record per CDR3 protein. This sample has 250,000 or so distinct CDR3 sequences, with 40% to 50% found just once. Flow cytometry had shown expanded CD8+CD57+ cells in the patients chosen for sequencing. Material for sequencing was sorted CD4+, CD8+, or CD8+CD57+ T cells (not recorded which) from PBMCs. The receptor set was obtained from a human donor with aplastic anemia.

Many counts were recorded for this clonotype. V is TRBV4-1 and J is TRBJ1-2, with 7 bases lining up with TRBD1. This CDR3 region has 16 residues. The germline V gene has CDR1 MGHRA and CDR2 YSYEKL. V dropped 6 bases and J dropped 6; count of bases not matched to a gene: 16. The CDR3 loop is CASRLGGGGGQDGYTF. The CDR3, as DNA: TGCGCCAGCAGACTAGGGGGCGGGGGCGGGCAGGATGGCTACACCTTC.

V and J are TRBV12-3 or TRBV12-4 and TRBJ1-2; D call uncertain. The CDR3 is 10 residues long. V lost 1 base and J lost 13, with 7 bases in between. The CDR3 protein is CASSLGLVTF. In nucleotides, the CDR3 is TGTGCCAGCAGTTTAGGGCTAGTCACCTTC.

This clonotype has at least ten counts. The chain uses TRBV7-9 and TRBJ2-7, with D hard to call. CDR3 length equals 13 residues. V lost 3 bases and J 5 bases, leaving 11 bases between the germline ends. Per germline, CDR1 SEHNR and CDR2 FQNEAQ (reference sequence). The CDR3 spells CASSFSSRDEQYF. The DNA of the CDR3 is TGTGCCAGCAGCTTTTCTTCCCGAGACGAGCAGTACTTC.

A few counts support this clonotype. J is TRBJ2-1 and V is TRBV20-1, with 10 bases that match TRBD2. V shed 1 base and J 0 bases; nucleotides not matched to a gene: 9. This CDR3 spans 18 amino acids. The germline V gene has CDR1 DFQATT and CDR2 SNEGSKA (reference sequence). The CDR3 nucleotides are TGCAGTGCTAGAGCCCGACTAGCGGGTCATTTCTCCTACAATGAGCAGTTCTTC. Translated, it gives CSARARLAGHFSYNEQFF.

This clonotype turned up a few times. The gene calls are TRBV4-2 and TRBJ2-1; TRBD2 might be the D (6 bases). V was cut by 3 bases and J by 0 bases, with 12 bases left in between. Germline CDR1 LGHNA, CDR2 YNFKEQ. There are 16 residues in the CDR3. The CDR3 is CASSQEYGGSYNEQFF. CDR3 in DNA: TGTGCCAGCAGCCAGGAGTACGGGGGCTCCTACAATGAGCAGTTCTTC.

Concerning this clonotype itself: A clone one base away is much larger, so this may be a read error. The J gene is TRBJ1-2, the V gene TRBV20-1, with unresolved D. Per germline, CDR1 DFQATT and CDR2 SNEGSKA (reference sequence). Trimming removed 5 bases at V and 8 bases at J, with 15 bases between. The CDR3 is 12 residues long. The CDR3 region is CSAGAGRPGYTF. CDR3 coding DNA: TGCAGTGCTGGAGCTGGCCGCCCCGGCTACACCTTC.

The chain recombines TRBV20-1 with TRBJ2-7; tentatively, D is TRBD2 (6 bases). V lost 0 bases and J 2 bases, leaving 11 bases between the germline ends. Looked up from germline, CDR1 is DFQATT and CDR2 is SNEGSKA (reference sequence). This CDR3 is built from 14 residues. CDR3 sequence reads: CSARDSGGTYEQYF. The DNA of the CDR3 is TGCAGTGCTAGAGATAGCGGCGGAACCTACGAGCAGTACTTC.

This clonotype has a count of ten or more. The chain uses TRBV7-9 and TRBJ2-7, with a tentative D call TRBD1 (6 bases). With 1 base removed from V and 5 bases from J, the gap between germline ends came to 15 bases. The germline V gene encodes CDR1 SEHNR and CDR2 FQNEAQ (reference sequence). The CDR3 consists of 15 residues. The CDR3 reads CASSLVGTQNHEQYF. CDR3 nucleotides: TGTGCCAGCAGCTTAGTTGGGACACAAAACCACGAGCAGTACTTC.

This rearrangement joins TRBV7-2 to TRBJ1-6, with D uncertain. CDR1 and CDR2 from the germline V gene are SGHTA and FQGNSA. This CDR3 contains 13 residues. V lost 6 bases to trimming and J lost 7 bases, with 10 bases between them. The CDR3 nucleotides read TGTGCCAGCAGTTTAAGGGAAAATTCACCCCTCCACTTT. It yields the protein CASSLRENSPLHF.

This clonotype has ten or more counts. This chain connects TRBV7-8 to TRBJ1-1, with D possibly matching TRBD1 (5 bases). Deletions cut 4 bases from V and 8 bases from J, with 17 bases between. The CDR3 totals 14 residues. CDR1 SGHVS and CDR2 FQNEAQ come from the germline V gene. CDR3 in amino acids: CASSYSTGHLEAFF. The CDR3 DNA reads TGTGCCAGCAGCTACTCGACCGGACACCTAGAAGCTTTCTTT. Full variable domain (missing parts from reference TRBV7-8 and TRBJ1-1): GAGVSQSPRYKVAKRGQDVALRCDPISGHVSLFWYQQALGQGPEFLTYFQNEAQLDKSGLPSDRFFAERPEGSVSTLKIQRTQQEDSAVYLCASSYSTGHLEAFFGQGTRLTVV.

V usage is TRBV29-1 and J usage is TRBJ2-5; 7 bases are shared with TRBD2. The CDR3 length is 15 residues. The trim removed 6 bases at V and 0 bases at J, leaving 10 bases unmatched. The germline gives CDR1 SQVTM, CDR2 ANQGSEA. The CDR3 DNA sequence: TGCAGCGTGCGGGACTGGCGGGAGTACCAAGAGACCCAGTACTTC. Its translation is CSVRDWREYQETQYF.

The J gene is TRBJ2-5, the V gene TRBV24-1; 10 nucleotides line up with TRBD1. CDR3 size: 16 residues. Germline V gene sequence: CDR1 KGHDR, CDR2 SFDVKD. V shed 2 bases and J 4 bases; nucleotides not matched to a gene: 6. The CDR3 nucleotides read TGTGCCACCAGTGATTCGCCGGGACAGGGGCGAGAGACCCAGTACTTC. Amino acid sequence: CATSDSPGQGRETQYF.

The chain employs TRBV28 and TRBJ2-7; the match to TRBD2 covers 7 bases. The V gene end was trimmed by 5 bases and the J gene end by 1 base; junction bases not matched to a gene: 11. CDR1 and CDR2 from the germline V gene are MDHEN and SYDVKM. CDR3 length: 16 amino acids. This CDR3 reads CASSPREGTRSYEQYF. DNA of the CDR3: TGTGCCAGCAGTCCGAGGGAGGGAACAAGATCCTACGAGCAGTACTTC.

This clonotype has at least ten counts. The gene calls are TRBV24-1 and TRBJ1-2; no clear D gene. Germline CDR1 reads KGHDR; CDR2 reads SFDVKD. Between the trimmed V and J ends, which lost 9 bases and 3 bases, there was a span of 16 bases. This CDR3 contains 14 residues. Here the CDR3 reads CATSASNRDYGYTF. As DNA, the CDR3 is TGTGCCACCTCAGCTTCAAATCGAGACTATGGCTACACCTTC.

This clonotype came up many times. The V and J genes are TRBV24-1 and TRBJ1-6; no clear D. Germline CDR1 is KGHDR and CDR2 is SFDVKD. The CDR3 sequence is 14 residues long. Trimming shortened V by 5 bases and J by 0 bases, and 4 bases separated the two germline ends. The CDR3 is CATSASSYNSPLHF. The CDR3 DNA follows: TGTGCCACCAGTGCGAGCTCCTATAATTCACCCCTCCACTTT.

V usage is TRBV9 and J usage is TRBJ2-3; 7 positions match TRBD2. CDR1 SGDLS and CDR2 YYNGEE come from the germline V gene. CDR3 length: 14 amino acids. The trim removed 5 bases at V and 3 bases at J, leaving 6 bases unmatched. Here the CDR3 reads CASSKRTSTDTQYF. The CDR3 DNA is TGTGCCAGCAGTAAGAGGACTAGTACAGATACGCAGTATTTT.

The chain combines TRBV15 with TRBJ2-5; D tentatively reads TRBD1 or TRBD2 (5 bases each). The J call may be faulty, since TRBJ2-7 better matches the DNA end. Germline loops: CDR1 LNHNV, CDR2 YYDKDF (reference sequence). The CDR3 spans 19 residues. The CDR3 sequence is CATSSLVVSMAGRSYEQYF. CDR3 nucleotide sequence: TGTGCCACCAGCAGCTTGGTCGTTTCGATGGCAGGGAGAAGTTACGAGCAGTACTTC.

The sample holds many counts of this clonotype. The chain links TRBV20-1 to TRBJ2-7, with 8 bases matching TRBD1. The CDR3 is 14 residues long. J was trimmed by 3 bases and V by 3 bases; bases with no gene match: 7. In germline, CDR1 is DFQATT, CDR2 SNEGSKA (reference sequence). The CDR3 loop reads CSARGQEEFYEQYF. The DNA for the CDR3 is TGCAGTGCTAGGGGACAGGAGGAGTTCTACGAGCAGTACTTC.

The V gene is TRBV7-9, the J gene TRBJ1-1; 9 positions agree with TRBD1. CDR3 length: 13 residues. Trimming cost V 5 bases and J 6 bases; bases outside gene matches: 4. The germline V gene has CDR1 SEHNR and CDR2 FQNEAQ (reference sequence). The CDR3: CASSPTGGAEAFF. CDR3 DNA sequence: TGTGCCAGCAGCCCGACAGGGGGAGCTGAAGCTTTCTTT.

This chain joins TRBV5-1 and TRBJ1-2; weak D call: TRBD1 (6 bases). This CDR3 is built from 16 residues. With 0 bases removed from V and 3 bases from J, the gap between germline ends came to 15 bases. Per the germline V gene, CDR1 is SGHRS and CDR2 is YFSETQ. In DNA, the CDR3 is TGCGCCAGCAGCTTGGGGACAGCCCGTGGTGACTATGGCTACACCTTC. Amino acids: CASSLGTARGDYGYTF.

Ten or more counts support this clonotype. The CDR3 DNA reads TGTGCCATCAGTGGGCCGGGACAGGTCCGACGGGGCTACACCTTC. Translated: CAISGPGQVRRGYTF. This chain links TRBV10-3 with TRBJ1-2; 8 positions match TRBD1. The germline CDR1 and CDR2 sequences are ENHRY and SYGVKD. V was pared by 4 bases and J by 8 bases, with 12 bases of the junction left unmatched. The CDR3 runs to 15 residues.

The J gene is TRBJ1-4, the V gene TRBV25-1, with 10 bases matching TRBD1. Germline trimming cut 4 bases from V and 6 bases from J; bases unmatched to any gene: 2. CDR3 length: 14 amino acids. Germline assignment: CDR1 MGHDK and CDR2 SYGVNS. The DNA for the CDR3 is TGTGCCAGCAGTGGGACAGGGGGGGATGAAAAACTGTTTTTT. Translating it yields CASSGTGGDEKLFF.

This clonotype has ten or more counts. This chain joins TRBV24-1 and TRBJ1-1; D gene uncertain. Germline V gene data show CDR1 as KGHDR and CDR2 as SFDVKD. CDR3 length: 14 amino acids. V was shortened by 2 bases and J by 0 bases, with 6 bases between the two germline ends. Written as DNA, the CDR3 is TGTGCCACCAGTGATTCGCTGATGAACACTGAAGCTTTCTTT. It specifies CATSDSLMNTEAFF.

This rearrangement joins TRBV6-4 to TRBJ2-7; 9 bases fit TRBD1. Trimming removed 6 bases from V and 2 bases from J; junction bases left unmatched: 2. The CDR3 extends over 13 amino acids. The germline CDR1 and CDR2 sequences are MRHNA and SNTAGT. The CDR3 loop is CASRRQGAYEQYF. Written as DNA, the CDR3 is TGTGCCAGCAGGCGACAGGGGGCCTACGAGCAGTACTTC.

As to this clonotype: Given a much more abundant clone one base away, this may be a read error. The chain joins TRBV10-3 to TRBJ2-7; TRBD1 might be the D (6 bases). Per the germline V gene, CDR1 is ENHRY and CDR2 is SYGVKD. This CDR3 region has 14 residues. The CDR3 spells CASRPGHTTYERYF. The CDR3 DNA is TGTGCCAGTCGTCCGGGACACACGACGTACGAGCGGTACTTC.

Note on this clonotype: This may stem from a read error, because a much larger clone lies one nucleotide away. The rearrangement joins TRBV7-9 to TRBJ2-4; perhaps TRBD1 as D (5 bases). Germline values: CDR1 SEHNR, CDR2 FQNEAQ (reference sequence). The V end was cut by 3 bases, the J end by 1 base, with 10 bases between. The CDR3 runs to 15 residues. The CDR3 region is CASSLGRMAKNIQYF. CDR3 in DNA: TGTGCCAGCAGCTTGGGGCGGATGGCCAAAAACATTCAGTACTTC. The whole variable domain, remainder taken from reference TRBV7-9 and TRBJ2-4, is DTGVSQNPRHKITKRGQNVTFRCDPISEHNRLYWYRQTLGQGPEFLTYFQNEAQLEKSRLLSDRFSAERPKGSFSTLEIQRTEQGDSAMYLCASSLGRMAKNIQYFGAGTRLSVL.